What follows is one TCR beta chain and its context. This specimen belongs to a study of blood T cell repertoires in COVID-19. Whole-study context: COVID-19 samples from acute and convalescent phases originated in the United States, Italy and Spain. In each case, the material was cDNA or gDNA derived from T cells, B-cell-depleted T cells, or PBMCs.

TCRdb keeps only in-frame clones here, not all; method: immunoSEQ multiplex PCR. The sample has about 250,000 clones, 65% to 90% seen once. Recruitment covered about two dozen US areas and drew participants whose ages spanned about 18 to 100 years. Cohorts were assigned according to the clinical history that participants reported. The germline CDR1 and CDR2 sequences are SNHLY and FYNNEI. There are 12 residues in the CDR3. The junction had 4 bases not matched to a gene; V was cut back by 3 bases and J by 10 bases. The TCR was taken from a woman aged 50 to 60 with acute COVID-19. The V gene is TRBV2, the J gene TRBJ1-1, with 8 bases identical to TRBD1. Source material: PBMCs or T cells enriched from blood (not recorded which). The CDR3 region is CASSDQGAGAFF. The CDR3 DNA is TGTGCCAGCAGTGATCAGGGGGCGGGAGCTTTCTTT.